The rows below give T cell receptor beta chains drawn from one sample of a study of blood T cell repertoires in COVID-19. Clones were read by immunoSEQ multiplex PCR, and TCRdb kept only the in-frame ones, dropping some. The sample carries approximately 250,000 clones, around 84% recorded once. Source material: peripheral blood. The receptors originated from a man in his fifties or sixties with acute or convalescent COVID-19. CDR3s include the opening cysteine and the closing phenylalanine or tryptophan. D genes are given only for firm matches. A row's size may be missing; if present it is once, few, many or a size class.

-	-	15	TRBV18	TRBJ1-5	CASSPVPGVNQPQHF	TGTGCCAGCTCACCAGTCCCAGGGGTCAATCAGCCCCAGCATTTT
-	TRBD1	15	TRBV4-3	TRBJ1-2	CASSQEGDRDYGYTF	TGCGCCAGCAGCCAAGAAGGGGACAGGGATTATGGCTACACCTTC
-	TRBD1	14	TRBV6-5	TRBJ2-3	CASSWDSSTDTQYF	TGTGCCAGCAGTTGGGACAGTAGCACAGATACGCAGTATTTT
-	-	13	TRBV5-1	TRBJ1-1	CASSPGGNTEAFF	TGCGCCAGCAGCCCGGGAGGGAACACTGAAGCTTTCTTT
-	TRBD2	17	TRBV6-2/TRBV6-3	TRBJ2-5	CASSYSRAGVSSETQYF	TGTGCCAGCAGTTACTCGAGGGCGGGGGTTTCCTCCGAGACCCAGTACTTC
-	TRBD2	17	TRBV4-2	TRBJ2-3	CASSLSPGGGSTDTQYF	TGTGCCAGCAGCCTTTCCCCAGGCGGGGGGAGCACAGATACGCAGTATTTT
-	TRBD1	16	TRBV28	TRBJ1-2	CASSLQGQGVDYGYTF	TGTGCCAGCAGCTTGCAGGGACAGGGGGTAGACTATGGCTACACCTTC
once	-	16	TRBV7-2	TRBJ2-5	CASSSTGTRIQETQYF	TGTGCCAGCAGCTCCACCGGGACACGGATCCAAGAGACCCAGTACTTC
once	-	14	TRBV7-3	TRBJ2-2	CASSLTTGFGELFF	TGTGCCAGCAGCTTAACCACAGGGTTCGGGGAGCTGTTTTTT
-	-	13	TRBV2	TRBJ2-5	CASNGGSGETQYF	TGTGCCAGCAATGGAGGGAGCGGCGAGACCCAGTACTTC
-	-	15	TRBV6-5	TRBJ1-4	CASSYTTRRDEKLFF	TGTGCCAGCAGTTACACCACAAGGAGGGATGAAAAACTGTTTTTT
-	-	14	TRBV6-6	TRBJ2-3	CASSYTSPTDTQYF	TGTGCCAGCAGTTACACTAGCCCCACAGATACGCAGTATTTT
-	TRBD1	14	TRBV30	TRBJ1-4	CAWSSGTGFEKLFF	TGTGCCTGGAGCTCCGGGACAGGGTTTGAAAAACTGTTTTTT
-	TRBD1	16	TRBV6-2/TRBV6-3	TRBJ2-7	CASSARRTGNSYEQYF	TGTGCCAGCAGTGCCCGCCGGACAGGGAATTCCTACGAGCAGTACTTC
-	TRBD1	18	TRBV9	TRBJ2-3	CASSQGHGTGGRADTQYF	TGTGCCAGCAGCCAGGGGCACGGGACAGGGGGAAGGGCAGATACGCAGTATTTT
medium-sized	TRBD2	15	TRBV27	TRBJ2-1	CASSPGLAGYNEQFF	TGTGCCAGCAGTCCGGGACTAGCGGGGTACAATGAGCAGTTCTTC
-	-	13	TRBV4-2	TRBJ2-7	CASSQDKAGEQYF	TGTGCCAGCAGCCAAGATAAAGCGGGCGAGCAGTACTTC
-	-	14	TRBV27	TRBJ2-7	CASSLSGRGYEQYF	TGTGCCAGCAGTTTATCGGGCAGGGGCTACGAGCAGTACTTC
-	-	17	TRBV6-2/TRBV6-3	TRBJ1-1	CASSYPTDRGGITEAFF	TGTGCCAGCAGTTACCCGACAGATAGAGGGGGTATAACTGAAGCTTTCTTT
-	TRBD2	16	TRBV3-1/TRBV3-2	TRBJ2-6	CASSPSGATGANVLTF	TGTGCCAGCAGCCCCAGCGGGGCGACGGGGGCCAACGTCCTGACTTTC
once	-	15	TRBV7-9	TRBJ2-7	CASSLGTGSNDEQYF	TGTGCCAGCAGCTTAGGTACAGGGAGTAACGACGAGCAGTACTTC
-	TRBD2	16	TRBV10-2	TRBJ2-2	CASSEFSSGRTGELFF	TGCGCCAGCAGTGAGTTTTCTAGCGGGAGAACCGGGGAGCTGTTTTTT
once	TRBD2	17	TRBV5-4	TRBJ2-5	CASSRVLGGAHEETQYF	TGTGCCAGCAGCCGCGTCCTGGGAGGGGCGCATGAAGAGACCCAGTACTTC